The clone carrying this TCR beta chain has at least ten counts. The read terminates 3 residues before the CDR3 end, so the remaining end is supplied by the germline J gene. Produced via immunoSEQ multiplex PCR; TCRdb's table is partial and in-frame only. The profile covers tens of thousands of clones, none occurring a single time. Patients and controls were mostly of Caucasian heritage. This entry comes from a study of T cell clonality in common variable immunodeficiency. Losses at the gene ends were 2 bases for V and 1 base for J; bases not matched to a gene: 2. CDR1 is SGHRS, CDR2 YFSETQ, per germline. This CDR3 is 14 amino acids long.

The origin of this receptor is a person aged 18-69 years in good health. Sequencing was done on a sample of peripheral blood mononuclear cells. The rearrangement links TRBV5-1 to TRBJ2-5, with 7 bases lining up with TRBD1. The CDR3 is CASSLGDSQETQYF. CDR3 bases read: TGCGCCAGCAGCTTAGGGGACAGCCAAGAGACC.